The 30 T cell receptor beta chains reported below all come from one sample, sequenced in a study of glioma-infiltrating T cells after dendritic cell vaccination. The repertoire was sequenced with immunoSEQ multiplex PCR; TCRdb's copy has only in-frame clones and lacks some. The sample consists of under 100,000 clones, more than 75% of them appearing once. The specimen was blood, collected before dendritic cell vaccination. These receptors were taken from a human donor with glioblastoma.

The chain carries TRBV11-3 and TRBJ2-6; the D is unclear. The germline V gene has CDR1 SGHNT and CDR2 YENEEA. The CDR3 is made up of 16 amino acids. The V end was cut by 5 bases, the J end by 0 bases, with 11 bases between. The CDR3 is CASSPGTHSGANVLTF. The DNA for the CDR3 is TGTGCCAGCAGCCCGGGTACCCACTCTGGGGCCAACGTCCTGACTTTC.

The chain employs TRBV27 and TRBJ2-1; TRBD2 matches 15 bases. This CDR3 contains 19 residues. Germline V gene data show CDR1 as MNHEY and CDR2 as SMNVEV (reference sequence). V shed 9 bases, J shed 7 bases, and the junction held 19 bases outside the gene matches. The CDR3 loop reads CASLAYGTSGRSESNEQFF. In nucleotides, the CDR3 is TGTGCCAGTCTCGCCTATGGGACTAGCGGGAGGTCGGAGAGTAATGAGCAGTTCTTC.

The rearrangement joins TRBV29-1 to TRBJ2-5; TRBD1 matches at 9 bases. Germline V CDR1 and CDR2: SQVTM, ANQGSEA. CDR3 size: 14 residues. J gave up 9 bases and V 6 bases, and 14 bases lay outside the gene matches. CDR3 bases: TGCAGCGTCGTTGGTGAGGGGACAGGGATGGCCCAGTACTTC. Translated: CSVVGEGTGMAQYF.

The chain combines TRBV5-1 with TRBJ2-3; D remains unclear. The V end was cut by 1 base, the J end by 2 bases, with 8 bases between. The CDR3 covers 14 residues. Germline CDR1 reads SGHRS; CDR2 reads YFSETQ. For the CDR3, the DNA is TGCGCCAGCAGCTTGCGGCTAGACACAGATACGCAGTATTTT. It translates to CASSLRLDTDTQYF.

This chain connects TRBV27 to TRBJ2-7; TRBD1 agrees at 9 bases. The germline CDR1 and CDR2 sequences are MNHEY and SMNVEV (reference sequence). This CDR3 spans 13 amino acids. J lost 6 bases, V lost 4 bases, and 4 bases had no gene match. As DNA, the CDR3 is TGTGCCAGCAGTTCCTGGACAGGGGTCGAGCAGTACTTC. Its translation is CASSSWTGVEQYF.

The rearrangement links TRBV5-6 to TRBJ1-2, with 7 bases fitting TRBD1. Trimming at V came to 1 base and at J to 0 bases, leaving 9 bases not matched to a gene. Germline lookup yields CDR1 SGHDT and CDR2 YYEEEE. CDR3 size: 17 residues. CDR3 region: CASSLWQGDISNYGYTF. The DNA for the CDR3 is TGTGCCAGCAGCTTGTGGCAGGGGGACATCTCTAACTATGGCTACACCTTC. Filled out from reference TRBV5-6 and TRBJ1-2, the complete variable domain reads DAGVTQSPTHLIKTRGQQVTLRCSPKSGHDTVSWYQQALGQGPQFIFQYYEEEERQRGNFPDRFSGHQFPNYSSELNVNALLLGDSALYLCASSLWQGDISNYGYTFGSGTRLTVV.

The CDR3 DNA sequence: TGTGCCAGCAGTGGGACAGGTTACCCTCCAAGCAATCAGCCCCAGCATTTT. Translating it yields CASSGTGYPPSNQPQHF. The chain recombines TRBV27 with TRBJ1-5; TRBD1 matches 8 bases. The germline gives CDR1 MNHEY, CDR2 SMNVEV (reference sequence). This CDR3 is 17 amino acids long. Losses at the gene ends were 5 bases for V and 1 base for J; bases not matched to a gene: 10.

The genes are TRBV9 and TRBJ2-1, with D tentatively TRBD2 (6 bases). The CDR3 totals 15 residues. Germline values: CDR1 SGDLS, CDR2 YYNGEE. V lost 0 bases to trimming and J lost 0 bases, with 7 bases between them. The CDR3 loop is CASSVGGDSYNEQFF. The CDR3 region has the DNA TGTGCCAGCAGCGTAGGCGGGGACTCCTACAATGAGCAGTTCTTC. The entire variable domain, with the rest obtained from reference TRBV9 and TRBJ2-1, is as follows: DSGVTQTPKHLITATGQRVTLRCSPRSGDLSVYWYQQSLDQGLQFLIQYYNGEERAKGNILERFSAQQFPDLHSELNLSSLELGDSALYFCASSVGGDSYNEQFFGPGTRLTVL.

The J gene is TRBJ1-4, the V gene TRBV15; 7 bases line up with TRBD1. The J segment lost 7 bases and the V segment lost 3 bases, leaving 5 bases of the junction unmatched. CDR1 is LNHNV, CDR2 YYDKDF, per germline (reference sequence). This CDR3 is 14 amino acids long. The CDR3: CATSRDGTAEKLFF. CDR3 DNA: TGTGCCACCAGCAGGGACGGGACAGCTGAAAAACTGTTTTTT.

The gene calls are TRBV27 and TRBJ2-7; 12 bases are shared with TRBD2. The CDR3 covers 17 residues. Germline trimming cut 3 bases from V and 3 bases from J; bases unmatched to any gene: 9. The V gene's germline CDR1 is MNHEY and CDR2 SMNVEV (reference sequence). CDR3 protein: CASSFRQLAGGLYEQYF. CDR3 bases: TGTGCCAGCAGTTTCCGCCAACTAGCGGGAGGTCTCTACGAGCAGTACTTC.

V is TRBV19 and J is TRBJ2-7; 8 positions match TRBD1. J was trimmed by 2 bases and V by 6 bases; bases with no gene match: 9. The CDR3 runs 15 residues. CDR1 is LNHDA, CDR2 SQIVND, per germline (reference sequence). The CDR3 region is CASSQLPGQAYEQYF. CDR3 sequence (DNA): TGTGCCAGTAGCCAGCTACCGGGACAGGCCTACGAGCAGTACTTC. The variable domain in full, with the rest retrieved from reference TRBV19 and TRBJ2-7, is DGGITQSPKYLFRKEGQNVTLSCEQNLNHDAMYWYRQDPGQGLRLIYYSQIVNDFQKGDIAEGYSVSREKKESFPLTVTSAQKNPTAFYLCASSQLPGQAYEQYFGPGTRLTVT.

The J gene is TRBJ2-7, the V gene TRBV19; 11 bases agree with TRBD2. Germline V gene lookup returns CDR1 LNHDA and CDR2 SQIVND (reference sequence). CDR3 length: 14 amino acids. V lost 5 bases to trimming and J lost 4 bases; unmatched junction nucleotides: 4. CDR3 in DNA: TGTGCCAGTAGTGGGACTAGCGGCATTTACGAGCAGTACTTC. It codes for CASSGTSGIYEQYF.

This sequence joins TRBV5-1 and TRBJ1-5; D may be TRBD1 (6 bases). The length of the CDR3 is 14 residues. V was pared by 3 bases and J by 4 bases, with 11 bases between. The germline V gene has CDR1 SGHRS and CDR2 YFSETQ. The CDR3: CASSSGQPNQPQHF. The CDR3 DNA reads as TGCGCCAGCAGCTCCGGACAGCCTAATCAGCCCCAGCATTTT. Together with reference TRBV5-1 and TRBJ1-5, the CDR3 gives the full variable domain: KAGVTQTPRYLIKTRGQQVTLSCSPISGHRSVSWYQQTPGQGLQFLFEYFSETQRNKGNFPGRFSGRQFSNSRSEMNVSTLELGDSALYLCASSSGQPNQPQHFGDGTRLSIL.

This clone was observed once. Here the CDR3 reads CASSLDGPGGSAFF. Here the CDR3 DNA reads TGCGCCAGCAGCTTGGATGGGCCGGGGGGGTCGGCTTTCTTT. V and J are TRBV5-1 and TRBJ1-1, with D possibly matching TRBD1 (5 bases). V lost 0 bases and J 11 bases, leaving 17 bases between the germline ends. Germline V gene data show CDR1 as SGHRS and CDR2 as YFSETQ. The CDR3 spans 14 residues.

This chain joins TRBV29-1 and TRBJ2-3; 7 bases map to TRBD2. V was clipped by 5 bases and J by 6 bases; unmatched bases: 5. CDR1 and CDR2 (germline): SQVTM, ANQGSEA. The CDR3 extends over 12 amino acids. The CDR3, as DNA: TGCAGCGTTTATGAGGGAGGGGATACGCAGTATTTT. Translation: CSVYEGGDTQYF.

The chain uses TRBV11-3 and TRBJ2-2; tentatively, D is TRBD2 (7 bases). The CDR3 has 15 residues. Germline-derived CDR1 and CDR2 are SGHNT and YENEEA. V lost 5 bases and J 6 bases, leaving 16 bases between the germline ends. CDR3 in DNA: TGTGCCAGCAGCCCAGGGGCTGGGGGGGCCGGGGAGCTGTTTTTT. Residues: CASSPGAGGAGELFF.

A few counts support this clone. This rearrangement joins TRBV4-2 to TRBJ2-1, with TRBD2 identical over 15 bases. The trim removed 5 bases at V and 7 bases at J, leaving 6 bases unmatched. The CDR3 extends over 16 amino acids. The germline gives CDR1 LGHNA, CDR2 YNFKEQ. For the CDR3, the DNA is TGTGCCAGCAGCGGGACTAGCGGGGGGCCGCTAAATGAGCAGTTCTTC. Its protein product is CASSGTSGGPLNEQFF.

CDR3 coding DNA: TGTGCCAGTAGTCGATCCTTAGCGGGAGGTTTGTACAATGAGCAGTTCTTC. This translates into CASSRSLAGGLYNEQFF. The V and J genes are TRBV19 and TRBJ2-1, with 10 bases aligning to TRBD2. V lost 5 bases to trimming and J lost 4 bases; unmatched junction nucleotides: 11. The CDR3 extends over 17 amino acids. Germline CDR1 and CDR2: LNHDA and SQIVND (reference sequence).

The chain joins TRBV13 to TRBJ1-2; D might be TRBD1 (6 bases). Germline V gene data show CDR1 as PRHDT and CDR2 as FYEKMQ (reference sequence). V dropped 6 bases and J dropped 1 base, with 27 bases sitting between them. The CDR3 totals 19 residues. CDR3 amino acids: CASSLTPPGTYEDNYGYTF. The CDR3 DNA reads TGTGCCAGCAGTTTGACACCCCCCGGGACATACGAGGATAACTATGGCTACACCTTC.

The V and J genes are TRBV2 and TRBJ1-1, with D hard to call. V was trimmed by 6 bases and J by 4 bases, leaving 9 bases between them. The CDR3 is made up of 12 amino acids. Germline V gene lookup returns CDR1 SNHLY and CDR2 FYNNEI. CDR3 DNA sequence: TGTGCCAGCAGAGCGCGTGGCACTGAAGCTTTCTTT. It yields the protein CASRARGTEAFF.

V is TRBV30 and J is TRBJ2-5; the D is unclear. V was shortened by 0 bases and J by 5 bases, with 10 bases between the two germline ends. The CDR3 loop spans 13 amino acids. Germline values: CDR1 GTSNPN, CDR2 SVGIG (reference sequence). The CDR3 nucleotides are TGTGCCTGGAGTGTACTATATGGGGAGACCCAGTACTTC. This encodes CAWSVLYGETQYF.

This chain connects TRBV19 to TRBJ1-2; D unresolved. This CDR3 is 13 amino acids long. The germline V and J ends were trimmed by 4 bases and 3 bases, with 9 bases remaining between them. Per the germline V gene, CDR1 is LNHDA and CDR2 is SQIVND (reference sequence). Here the CDR3 reads CASSKGVDYGYTF. As DNA, the CDR3 is TGTGCCAGTAGTAAGGGAGTCGACTATGGCTACACCTTC.

This sequence joins TRBV6-5 and TRBJ2-3; weak D call: TRBD2 (5 bases). V was trimmed by 6 bases and J by 9 bases, leaving 10 bases between them. The germline V gene has CDR1 MNHEY and CDR2 SVGAGI. This CDR3 region has 11 residues. CDR3 residues: CASSQSGTQYF. CDR3 nucleotides: TGTGCCAGCAGCCAGTCGGGGACGCAGTATTTT.

The chain links TRBV7-9 to TRBJ1-1; 8 nucleotides align to TRBD1. This CDR3 is built from 13 residues. The V and J ends lost 11 bases and 1 base, in that order; junction bases with no gene match: 6. Germline CDR1 SEHNR, CDR2 FQNEAQ (reference sequence). CDR3 residues: CASGGQGNTEAFF. CDR3 nucleotides: TGTGCCTCCGGTGGACAGGGGAACACTGAAGCTTTCTTT.

The rearrangement links TRBV4-2 to TRBJ2-1; 9 nucleotides line up with TRBD2. This CDR3 has 15 amino acids. The trim removed 0 bases at V and 7 bases at J, leaving 4 bases unmatched. Germline V CDR1 and CDR2: LGHNA, YNFKEQ. CDR3 loop: CASSQDLAGVNEQFF. The CDR3 DNA reads as TGTGCCAGCAGCCAAGATTTAGCGGGAGTAAATGAGCAGTTCTTC.

This chain connects TRBV6-7 to TRBJ2-7; 7 bases fit TRBD2. TRBV6-7 is marked as an open reading frame, function uncertain. CDR3 size: 12 residues. Germline trimming cut 2 bases from V and 11 bases from J; bases unmatched to any gene: 6. The chain's CDR3 is CASSYLSGKEYF. CDR3 coding DNA: TGTGCCAGCAGTTACCTCAGCGGGAAGGAGTACTTC.

In its sample, this clone was seen once. The chain combines TRBV19 with TRBJ1-2, with a tentative D call TRBD1 (5 bases). The length of the CDR3 is 15 residues. V was cut by 4 bases and J by 2 bases, with 14 bases left in between. Germline loops: CDR1 LNHDA, CDR2 SQIVND (reference sequence). Here the CDR3 reads CASSREARGNYGYTF. CDR3 sequence (DNA): TGTGCCAGTAGTAGGGAAGCAAGGGGAAACTATGGCTACACCTTC. Looking up the rest from reference TRBV19 and TRBJ1-2 gives the full variable domain: DGGITQSPKYLFRKEGQNVTLSCEQNLNHDAMYWYRQDPGQGLRLIYYSQIVNDFQKGDIAEGYSVSREKKESFPLTVTSAQKNPTAFYLCASSREARGNYGYTFGSGTRLTVV.

This clone was recorded once. The genes are TRBV7-2 and TRBJ2-7, with 11 bases identical to TRBD2. From germline, CDR1 is SGHTA and CDR2 FQGNSA. CDR3 size: 16 residues. Losses at the gene ends were 1 base for V and 1 base for J; bases not matched to a gene: 3. The CDR3 DNA sequence: TGTGCCAGCAGCTTAGGGACTAGCGGGCTTTCCTACGAGCAGTACTTC. This sequence encodes CASSLGTSGLSYEQYF.

V usage is TRBV7-6 and J usage is TRBJ1-1, with TRBD1 matching 7 bases. CDR3 size: 15 residues. V shed 4 bases, J shed 0 bases, and the junction held 5 bases outside the gene matches. Germline assignment: CDR1 SGHVS and CDR2 FNYEAQ. The CDR3 here is CASSSRQGVNTEAFF. DNA for the CDR3: TGTGCCAGCAGCTCCAGACAGGGAGTGAACACTGAAGCTTTCTTT.

The chain carries TRBV14 and TRBJ2-3; weak D call: TRBD1 (5 bases). Germline V gives CDR1 SGHDN, CDR2 FVKESK. The CDR3 extends over 15 amino acids. V lost 3 bases and J lost 0, with 10 bases in between. The chain's CDR3 is CASSQTDPSTDTQYF. In DNA form, the CDR3 reads TGTGCCAGCAGCCAGACAGACCCTAGCACAGATACGCAGTATTTT.